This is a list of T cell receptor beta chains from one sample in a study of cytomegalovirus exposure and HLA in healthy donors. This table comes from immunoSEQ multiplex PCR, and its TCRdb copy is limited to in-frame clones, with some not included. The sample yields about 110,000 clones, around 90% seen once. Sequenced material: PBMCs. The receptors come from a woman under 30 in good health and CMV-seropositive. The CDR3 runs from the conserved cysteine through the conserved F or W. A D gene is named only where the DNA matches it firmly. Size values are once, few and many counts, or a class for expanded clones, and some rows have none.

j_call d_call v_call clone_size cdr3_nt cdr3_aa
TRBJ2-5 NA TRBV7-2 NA TGTGCCAGCAGTCGCGTGGAGGAGGAGACCCAGTACTTC CASSRVEEETQYF
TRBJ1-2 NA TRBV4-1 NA TGCGCCAGCAGCCAAGGAGGGAGCGCGGAAACTCCCTATGGCTACACCTTC CASSQGGSAETPYGYTF
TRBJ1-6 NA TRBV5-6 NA TGTGCCAGCAGCTTGGGAGGGCCTGGGGCCCTCCACTTT CASSLGGPGALHF
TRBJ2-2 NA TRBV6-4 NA TGTGCCAGCAGTCCAGGTCACCTCGCCGGGGAGCTGTTTTTT CASSPGHLAGELFF
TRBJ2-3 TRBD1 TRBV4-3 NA TGCGCCAGCAGCCAAGACCACAGGGGGAGCACAGATACGCAGTATTTT CASSQDHRGSTDTQYF
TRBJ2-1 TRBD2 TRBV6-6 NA TGTGCCAGCAGGGGACTAACCAAGGGGTATGAGCAGTTCTTC CASRGLTKGYEQFF
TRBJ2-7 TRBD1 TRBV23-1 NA TGCGCCAGCAGTCAAGGGGACAGGTCCTACGAGCAGTACTTC CASSQGDRSYEQYF
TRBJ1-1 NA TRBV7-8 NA TGTGCCAGCAGCTCACAGGGCAGGACTGAAGCTTTCTTT CASSSQGRTEAFF
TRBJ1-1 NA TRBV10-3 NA TGTGCCATCAGGTGGACAGTGAACACTGAAGCTTTCTTT CAIRWTVNTEAFF
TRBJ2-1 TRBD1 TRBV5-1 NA TGCGCCAGCAGCTGGGCTCCGGGACAGGGGGCGTTGGGTACCTACAATGAGCAGTTCTTC CASSWAPGQGALGTYNEQFF
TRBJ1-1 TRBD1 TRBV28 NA TGTGCCAGCAGTTTATACCCGGACAGGGTGGAGGGGTTT CASSLYPDRVEGF
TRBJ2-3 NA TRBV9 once TGTGCCAGCAGCGGCCAACTAGTCGGGGGCACAGATACGCAGTATTTT CASSGQLVGGTDTQYF
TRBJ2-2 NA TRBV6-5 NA TGTGCCAGCAGATGGGCAGGGGCCACCGGGGAGCTGTTTTTT CASRWAGATGELFF
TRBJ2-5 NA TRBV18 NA TGTGCCAGCTCACAGTCGGGGTTCGGGGAGACCCAGTACTTC CASSQSGFGETQYF
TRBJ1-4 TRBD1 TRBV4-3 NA TGCGCCAGCAGCCATCCCGGGACAGGCACCACTTGGGGTGAAAAACTGTTTTTT CASSHPGTGTTWGEKLFF
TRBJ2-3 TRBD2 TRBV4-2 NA TGTGCCAGCAGCCAAGAGACCGGCCTTGCGGGGGGCACAGATACGCAGTATTTT CASSQETGLAGGTDTQYF
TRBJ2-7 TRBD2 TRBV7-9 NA TGTGCCAGCAGCCAAGGACTAGCGGGGGACTACGAGCAGTACTTC CASSQGLAGDYEQYF
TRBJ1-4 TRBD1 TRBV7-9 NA TGTGCCAGCAGCTTACCCACAGGGGGCACAGGTGAAAAACTGTTTTTT CASSLPTGGTGEKLFF
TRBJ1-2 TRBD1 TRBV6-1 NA TGTGCCAGCAGTGAGAGACAGGGGCACTATGGCTACACCTTC CASSERQGHYGYTF
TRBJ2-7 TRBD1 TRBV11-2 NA TGTGCCAGCAGTTGGGGACAGCCCTACGAGCAGTACTTC CASSWGQPYEQYF
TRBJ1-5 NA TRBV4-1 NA TGCGCCAGCAGCCAAGATTCCCAGGGGAGACAGCCCCAGCATTTT CASSQDSQGRQPQHF
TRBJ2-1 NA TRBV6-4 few TGTGCCAGCAGTGACTCCGGGGGACACAATGAGCAGTTCTTC CASSDSGGHNEQFF
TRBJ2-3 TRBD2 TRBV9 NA TGTGCCAGCAGCGTAGCCCCGGGACTAGCGGGGGGAAGCACAGATACGCAGTATTTT CASSVAPGLAGGSTDTQYF
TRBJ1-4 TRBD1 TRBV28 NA TGTGCCAGCAGCCTACCGACAGGGACGGGGGAAAAACTGTTTTTT CASSLPTGTGEKLFF
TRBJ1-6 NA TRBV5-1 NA TGCGCCAGCAGCTTGAAACAGGGACGAGGAAATTCACCCCTCCACTTT CASSLKQGRGNSPLHF
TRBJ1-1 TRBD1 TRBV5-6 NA TGTGCCAGCAGCTTGTTGCCCCGGACAGGAACTGAAGCTTTCTTT CASSLLPRTGTEAFF
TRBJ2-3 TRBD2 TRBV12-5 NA TGTGCTAGTGGAACAACTAGCGGGGGGGCCTTCACAGATACGCAGTATTTT CASGTTSGGAFTDTQYF
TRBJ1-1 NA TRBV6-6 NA TGTGCCAGCACACTTCCAGGGAACACTGAAGCTTTCTTT CASTLPGNTEAFF
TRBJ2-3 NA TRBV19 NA TGTGCCAGTAGAAGGACAGGGAGGGGAACAGATACGCAGTATTTT CASRRTGRGTDTQYF
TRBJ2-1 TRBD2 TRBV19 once TGTGCCAGTAGTGAGGTTAGCGGGGGGGGCTACAATGAGCAGTTCTTC CASSEVSGGGYNEQFF
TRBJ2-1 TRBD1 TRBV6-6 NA TGTGCCAGCAGTCGAACTACAGGGGGATTAAATGAGCAGTTCTTC CASSRTTGGLNEQFF
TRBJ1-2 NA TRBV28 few TGTGCCAGCAGGATGTCAGGGAGGTATGGCTACACCTTC CASRMSGRYGYTF
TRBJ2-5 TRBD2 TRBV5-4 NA TGTGCCAGCAGCCCCTGGGGGGGACTGGGGGAGACCCAGTACTTC CASSPWGGLGETQYF
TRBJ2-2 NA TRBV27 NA TGTGCCAGCAGTTTAGGGCAGATGAACACCGGGGAGCTGTTTTTT CASSLGQMNTGELFF
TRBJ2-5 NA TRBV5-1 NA TGCGCCAGCAGCTTGGTAGAGGGTCAAGAGACCCAGTACTTC CASSLVEGQETQYF
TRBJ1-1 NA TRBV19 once TGTGCCAGTAGAGCTTCGCCGAACTTGAACACTGAAGCTTTCTTT CASRASPNLNTEAFF
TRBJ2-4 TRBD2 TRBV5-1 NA TGCGCCAGCAGCGCTGAACTAGCGGGGGGAAACATTCAGTACTTC CASSAELAGGNIQYF
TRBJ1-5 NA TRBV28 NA TGTGCCAGCAGTTTTAACAACAGGGTCATGCCCCAGCATTTT CASSFNNRVMPQHF
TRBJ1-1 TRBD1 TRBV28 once TGTGCCAGCACGGACAGGGGTTTATCGGCGCGGCGAGCTTTCTTT CASTDRGLSARRAFF
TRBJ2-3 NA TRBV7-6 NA TGTGCCAGCATCTCCTCAGGGGCGGTTACAGATACGCAGTATTTT CASISSGAVTDTQYF
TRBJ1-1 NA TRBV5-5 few TGTGCCAGCAGCTTGGGAGGTGAAGCTTTCTTT CASSLGGEAFF
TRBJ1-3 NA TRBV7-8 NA TGTGCCAGCAGCTCGGGACTCGGGGGTAGAAACACCATATATTTT CASSSGLGGRNTIYF
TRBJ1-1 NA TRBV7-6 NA TGTGCCAGCAGTGAAGAACCGGGCACTGAAGCTTTCTTT CASSEEPGTEAFF
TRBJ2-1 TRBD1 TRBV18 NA TGTGCCAGCTCAAGTGGACAGGGAACCAATGAGCAGTTCTTC CASSSGQGTNEQFF
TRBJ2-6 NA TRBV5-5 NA TGTGCCAGCAGCTTGGCAGGGAACGGGGCCAACGTCCTGACTTTC CASSLAGNGANVLTF
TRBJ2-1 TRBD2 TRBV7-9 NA TGTGCCAGCAGCACGGAGCGGGGGGGTGGTAATGAGCAGTTCTTC CASSTERGGGNEQFF
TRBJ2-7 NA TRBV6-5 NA TGTGCCAGCAGTCTTCAGGACAGCAGCTCCTACGAGCAGTACTTC CASSLQDSSSYEQYF
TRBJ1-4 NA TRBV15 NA TGTGCCACCAGCAGAGGAGGGGAAAAACTGTTTTTT CATSRGGEKLFF
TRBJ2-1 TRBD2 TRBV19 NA TGTGCCAGTTGGCCATCGGGAGTAGCGGGGGGGCCCGGGGATGAGCAGTTCTTC CASWPSGVAGGPGDEQFF
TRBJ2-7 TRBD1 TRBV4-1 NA TGCGCCACCCGCCGTGCAGGGACAGGGGAGCAGTACTTC CATRRAGTGEQYF